These T cell receptor beta chains were read from a single sample in a study of shared clonotypes between healthy human individuals. TCRdb's copy holds only in-frame clones and misses some; the assay was immunoSEQ multiplex PCR. This repertoire shows roughly 700,000 clones, approximately 79% found once; its top ten account for 1.5% to 2%. Source material: memory CD4+ T cells sorted from blood. The receptors here all came from a woman in her thirties in good health. CDR3s include the opening cysteine and the closing phenylalanine or tryptophan. A D gene is named only where the DNA matches it firmly. Where a row states a size, it is once, few, many or the class of an expanded clone; other rows omit it.

>-|TRBJ2-1|-|TRBV19
TGTGCCAGTAGTATAGATAGTAGCGCCTCCTACAATGAGCAGTTCTTC
CASSIDSSASYNEQFF
>-|TRBJ1-4|-|TRBV29-1
TGCAGCGTCTTTTTACAGCCTAATGAAAAACTGTTTTTT
CSVFLQPNEKLFF
>-|TRBJ1-4|-|TRBV9
TGTGCCAGCAGCTCCACCGGGAGGCCAACTAATGAAAAACTGTTTTTT
CASSSTGRPTNEKLFF
>-|TRBJ1-2|TRBD1|TRBV28
TGTGCCAGCAGGGGGACAGGTTCTAACTATGGCTACACCTTC
CASRGTGSNYGYTF
>-|TRBJ2-1|TRBD2|TRBV6-1
TGTGCCAGCAGTGACTTCGCGGCGGGAGGGTCCAATGAGCAGTTCTTC
CASSDFAAGGSNEQFF
>few|TRBJ1-1|-|TRBV1
TGCACCAGCAGCCAGAGGGGGTTGAGGGGCCCAGTCACTGAAGCTTTCTTT
CTSSQRGLRGPVTEAFF
>-|TRBJ2-7|-|TRBV7-9
TGTGCCAGCACCTCGGGAGAATTCGGCGAGCAGTACTTC
CASTSGEFGEQYF
>-|TRBJ2-7|-|TRBV19
TGTGCCAGTAGTATAGAGGTGACGAGCCGGAACGAGCAGTACTTC
CASSIEVTSRNEQYF
>-|TRBJ2-7|TRBD1|TRBV5-6
TGTGCCAGCAGTAAACGCCGGGACAGATTATCCTACGAGCAGTACTTC
CASSKRRDRLSYEQYF
>once|TRBJ2-2|-|TRBV28
TGTGCCACTATACGACAGGAGGCCGGGGAGCTGTTTTTT
CATIRQEAGELFF
>few|TRBJ1-2|TRBD1|TRBV18
TGTGCCAGCTCACCAAATAGGGACAGTCTGAGGGGCTACACCTTC
CASSPNRDSLRGYTF
>once|TRBJ2-3|-|TRBV27
TGTGCCAGCAGTTTTAGCCGAGCGACGAGCACAGATACGCAGTATTTT
CASSFSRATSTDTQYF
>-|TRBJ1-6|-|TRBV11-2
TGTGCCAGCAGCTTTCTAGACTCCAGTTCACCCCTCCACTTT
CASSFLDSSSPLHF
>few|TRBJ2-1|TRBD2|TRBV4-1
TGCGCCAGCAGCCAAGACATAACTAGCGGGGTTCCCTACAATGAGCAGTTCTTC
CASSQDITSGVPYNEQFF
>once|TRBJ2-5|-|TRBV5-1
TGCGCCAGCAGCTCGACTAATGGAGGGGAGACCCAGTACTTC
CASSSTNGGETQYF
>-|TRBJ2-1|-|TRBV5-1
TGCGCCAGCAGCTTGTCTCGGGCGGGTGGAGAGCAGTTCTTC
CASSLSRAGGEQFF
>-|TRBJ2-3|TRBD2|TRBV7-9
TGTGCCAGCAGCTTAGGTGCTAGCGGAATCACAGATACGCAGTATTTT
CASSLGASGITDTQYF
>once|TRBJ2-7|-|TRBV18
TGTGCCAGCTCCCACGACAGCTCGTCCTACGAGCAGTACTTC
CASSHDSSSYEQYF
>-|TRBJ1-5|-|TRBV4-1
TGCGCCAGCAGCCAGGAACAGCGGCAGCCCCAGCATTTT
CASSQEQRQPQHF
>few|TRBJ2-3|TRBD2|TRBV7-3
TGTGCCAGCAGCTTAGACGGGAGGGCCCCCGATACGCAGTATTTT
CASSLDGRAPDTQYF
>-|TRBJ2-5|TRBD1|TRBV2
TGTGCCAGCAAAGACAGGGTCGGCGAGACCCAGTACTTC
CASKDRVGETQYF
>-|TRBJ2-5|TRBD2|TRBV28
TGTGCCAGCAGCCAAGGACTAGCGGGAGTTCAGACCCAGTACTTC
CASSQGLAGVQTQYF
>-|TRBJ2-1|TRBD2|TRBV6-1
TGTGCCAGCAGCGTTAGCGGGATTATCGGCGATGAGCAGTTCTTC
CASSVSGIIGDEQFF
>-|TRBJ2-7|TRBD2|TRBV10-3
TGTGCCAGTAATAGCGGGAGCCGAAGAGGGATCACCTACGAGCAGTACTTC
CASNSGSRRGITYEQYF
>-|TRBJ1-2|TRBD1|TRBV7-8
TGTGCCAGCAGCATCCCCGGGACAGGGACCTCCATTAACTATGGCTACACCTTC
CASSIPGTGTSINYGYTF
>-|TRBJ2-5|-|TRBV29-1
TGCAGCGTTTGCCTCAGGGGCGGAGAGACCCAGTACTTC
CSVCLRGGETQYF
>-|TRBJ2-1|-|TRBV1
TGCACCAGCAGCCAATATACTAGCGGGAGCTCCTACAATGAGCAGTTCTTC
CTSSQYTSGSSYNEQFF